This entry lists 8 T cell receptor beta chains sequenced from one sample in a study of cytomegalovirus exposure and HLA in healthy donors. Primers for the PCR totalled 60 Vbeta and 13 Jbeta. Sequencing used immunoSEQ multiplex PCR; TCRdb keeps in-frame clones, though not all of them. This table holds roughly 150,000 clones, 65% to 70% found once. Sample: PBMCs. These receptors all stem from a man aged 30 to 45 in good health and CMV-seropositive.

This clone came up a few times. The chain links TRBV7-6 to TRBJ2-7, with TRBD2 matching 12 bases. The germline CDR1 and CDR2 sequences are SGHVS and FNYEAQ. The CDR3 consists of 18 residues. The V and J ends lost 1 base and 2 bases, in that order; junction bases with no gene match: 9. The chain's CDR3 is CASSLVLTSGSTAYEQYF. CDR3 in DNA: TGTGCCAGCAGCTTAGTACTGACTAGCGGGAGTACCGCCTACGAGCAGTACTTC.

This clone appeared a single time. The CDR3 region is CASSRWEDTQYF. CDR3 nucleotide sequence: TGTGCCAGCAGCAGGTGGGAGGATACGCAGTATTTT. The chain uses TRBV7-6 and TRBJ2-3; TRBD2 is a possible D gene (5 bases). The V end lost 5 bases, the J end lost 6 bases, and 9 bases lay between the germline ends. This CDR3 contains 12 residues. Germline CDR1 is SGHVS and CDR2 is FNYEAQ.

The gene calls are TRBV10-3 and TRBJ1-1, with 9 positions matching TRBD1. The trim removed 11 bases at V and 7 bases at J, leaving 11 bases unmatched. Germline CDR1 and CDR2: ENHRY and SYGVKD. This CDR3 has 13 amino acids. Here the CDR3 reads CAARDRVDGEAFF. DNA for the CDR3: TGTGCCGCCCGGGACAGGGTCGACGGTGAAGCTTTCTTT.

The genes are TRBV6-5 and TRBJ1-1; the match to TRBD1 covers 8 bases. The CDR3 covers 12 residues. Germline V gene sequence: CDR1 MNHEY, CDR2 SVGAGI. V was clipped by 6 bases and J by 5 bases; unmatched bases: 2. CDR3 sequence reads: CASRGTGTEAFF. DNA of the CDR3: TGTGCCAGCAGGGGGACAGGAACTGAAGCTTTCTTT.

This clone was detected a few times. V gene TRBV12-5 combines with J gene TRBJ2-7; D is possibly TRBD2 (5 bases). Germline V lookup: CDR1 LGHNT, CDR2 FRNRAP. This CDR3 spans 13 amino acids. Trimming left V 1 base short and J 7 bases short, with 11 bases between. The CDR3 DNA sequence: TGTGCTAGTGGTTTGGCACCGGCGGGTGAGCAGTACTTC. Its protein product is CASGLAPAGEQYF.

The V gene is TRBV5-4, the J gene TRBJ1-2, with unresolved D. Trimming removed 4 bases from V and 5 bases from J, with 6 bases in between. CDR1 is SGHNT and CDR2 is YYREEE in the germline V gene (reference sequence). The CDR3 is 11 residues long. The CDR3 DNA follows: TGTGCCAGCAGCACGGGATATGGCTACACCTTC. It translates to CASSTGYGYTF.

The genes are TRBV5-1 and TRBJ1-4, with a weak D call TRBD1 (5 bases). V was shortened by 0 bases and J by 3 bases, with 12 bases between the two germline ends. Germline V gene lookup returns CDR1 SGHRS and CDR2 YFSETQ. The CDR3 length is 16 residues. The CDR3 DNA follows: TGCGCCAGCAGCTTGGATGTCAGGGCCTCTAATGAAAAACTGTTTTTT. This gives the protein CASSLDVRASNEKLFF.

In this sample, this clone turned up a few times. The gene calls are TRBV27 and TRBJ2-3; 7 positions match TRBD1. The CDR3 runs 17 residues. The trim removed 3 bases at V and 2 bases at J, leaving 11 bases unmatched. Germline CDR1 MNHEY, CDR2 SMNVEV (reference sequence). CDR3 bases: TGTGCCAGCAGTTTCCAGACAGGGTCTGCCATCACAGATACGCAGTATTTT. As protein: CASSFQTGSAITDTQYF.